These T cell receptor beta chains were read from a single sample in a study of cytomegalovirus exposure and HLA in healthy donors. Measured with immunoSEQ multiplex PCR; TCRdb has only the in-frame clones, and not every one. Among more than 85,000 clones listed, roughly three fifths were seen once. Sequenced sample: PBMCs. These receptors were taken from a woman in her twenties or thirties in good health and CMV-seronegative. Both conserved end residues are part of each CDR3. The D gene is left open where the match is weak. The size entry is marked missing in some rows and otherwise reads once, few, many or a size class.

clone_size	d_call	v_call	j_call	cdr3_aa	cdr3_nt
NA	NA	TRBV11-2	TRBJ1-1	CASSFLPTMNTEAFF	TGTGCCAGCAGCTTTCTCCCGACTATGAACACTGAAGCTTTCTTT
NA	NA	TRBV12-5	TRBJ2-1	CASRSEDSSYNEQFF	TGTGCTAGTCGGTCAGAAGACAGCTCCTACAATGAGCAGTTCTTC
NA	TRBD2	TRBV7-2	TRBJ2-3	CASSLVSTSGSPTDTQYF	TGTGCCAGCAGCTTAGTCTCGACTAGCGGGAGCCCCACAGATACGCAGTATTTT
NA	TRBD1	TRBV4-2	TRBJ2-3	CASSQDTGGIDTQYF	TGTGCCAGCAGCCAAGACACAGGGGGCATAGATACGCAGTATTTT
NA	NA	TRBV28	TRBJ1-1	CASRVTNTEAFF	TGTGCCAGCAGGGTAACTAACACTGAAGCTTTCTTT
NA	NA	TRBV11-2	TRBJ2-1	CASSSTRQGGYNEQFF	TGTGCCAGCAGCTCAACTCGACAGGGAGGCTACAATGAGCAGTTCTTC
NA	NA	TRBV6-5	TRBJ1-5	CASRPLGRGNQPQHF	TGTGCCAGCAGACCCCTGGGGAGAGGCAATCAGCCCCAGCATTTT
NA	NA	TRBV7-6	TRBJ1-1	CASSFAQMNTEAFF	TGTGCCAGCAGCTTTGCACAGATGAACACTGAAGCTTTCTTT
few	NA	TRBV7-2	TRBJ2-1	CASSPYRSGYNEQFF	TGTGCCAGCAGCCCATATCGGAGCGGCTACAATGAGCAGTTCTTC
once	TRBD1	TRBV19	TRBJ2-7	CASSGQVGEQYF	TGTGCCAGTAGCGGACAGGTTGGCGAGCAGTACTTC
NA	TRBD1	TRBV4-2	TRBJ1-4	CASSQGVTGDEKLFF	TGTGCCAGCAGCCAAGGTGTGACAGGGGATGAAAAACTGTTTTTT
NA	NA	TRBV7-9	TRBJ1-2	CSSRSRGYGYTF	TGTTCCAGCAGGTCAAGAGGGTATGGCTACACCTTC
few	TRBD1	TRBV29-1	TRBJ2-1	CSGGQRSSYNEQFF	TGCAGCGGGGGACAGCGAAGCTCCTACAATGAGCAGTTCTTC
NA	TRBD1	TRBV5-4	TRBJ2-1	CASSLRQGASNEQFF	TGTGCCAGCAGCTTAAGACAGGGGGCCTCCAATGAGCAGTTCTTC
NA	NA	TRBV19	TRBJ2-7	CASSIGPSAVVYEQYF	TGTGCCAGTAGTATAGGCCCTAGCGCCGTGGTCTACGAGCAGTACTTC
NA	TRBD1	TRBV19	TRBJ2-2	CATATGQARGGELFF	TGTGCCACCGCTACCGGACAGGCCCGCGGCGGGGAGCTGTTTTTT
NA	TRBD2	TRBV7-3	TRBJ2-7	CASSLNSGRDEQYF	TGTGCCAGCAGCTTAAATTCAGGGAGGGACGAGCAGTACTTC
few	NA	TRBV4-3	TRBJ2-7	CASSQDTLSGTLTYEQYF	TGCGCCAGCAGCCAGGATACTCTTAGCGGTACCCTGACGTACGAGCAGTACTTC
NA	TRBD1	TRBV5-1	TRBJ1-1	CASRIQGAKNTEAFF	TGCGCCAGCAGGATTCAGGGGGCCAAGAACACTGAAGCTTTCTTT
NA	NA	TRBV6-6	TRBJ1-4	CASSYSGRGGEKLFF	TGTGCCAGCAGTTACTCGGGCAGGGGCGGTGAAAAACTGTTTTTT
NA	TRBD1	TRBV2	TRBJ1-5	CASSRDSPRDQPQHF	TGTGCCAGCAGTCGGGACAGCCCGAGGGATCAGCCCCAGCATTTT
NA	NA	TRBV5-4	TRBJ2-2	CASSPIASGELFF	TGTGCCAGCAGCCCTATAGCGTCCGGGGAGCTGTTTTTT
NA	NA	TRBV5-1	TRBJ1-2	CASSLAIMNYGYTF	TGCGCCAGCAGCTTGGCAATCATGAACTATGGCTACACCTTC
NA	TRBD1	TRBV27	TRBJ2-7	CASALQGAYEQYF	TGTGCCAGCGCCCTACAGGGGGCGTACGAGCAGTACTTC
NA	TRBD2	TRBV7-2	TRBJ2-7	CASSLGLAAYEQYF	TGTGCCAGCAGCTTAGGACTAGCAGCCTACGAGCAGTACTTC
NA	TRBD2	TRBV7-2	TRBJ2-7	CASSLTSGLAGGEQYF	TGTGCCAGCAGCTTAACTTCGGGACTAGCGGGCGGGGAGCAGTACTTC
NA	NA	TRBV29-1	TRBJ2-7	CSVGLGSYEQYF	TGCAGCGTTGGTCTCGGCTCCTACGAGCAGTACTTC
few	NA	TRBV30	TRBJ1-6	CAWAGQPTSSPLHF	TGTGCCTGGGCAGGACAGCCAACGAGCTCACCCCTCCACTTT
NA	NA	TRBV30	TRBJ2-2	CAYEGTHTGELFF	TGTGCCTACGAGGGGACTCACACCGGGGAGCTGTTTTTT
NA	TRBD1	TRBV27	TRBJ1-6	CASKGGGHNSPLHF	TGTGCCAGCAAAGGGGGCGGGCATAATTCACCCCTCCACTTT
NA	NA	TRBV10-3	TRBJ1-2	CAISGGGEGNYGYTF	TGTGCCATCAGTGGTGGTGGGGAGGGAAACTATGGCTACACCTTC
few	NA	TRBV5-6	TRBJ2-7	CASSLGARYEQYF	TGTGCCAGCAGCTTGGGGGCGCGATACGAGCAGTACTTC
few	NA	TRBV30	TRBJ2-7	CAWSEYGTRYEQYF	TGTGCCTGGAGCGAGTACGGGACTCGGTACGAGCAGTACTTC
NA	NA	TRBV21-1	TRBJ2-7	CASSKGPGGGEQYF	TGTGCCAGCAGCAAAGGACCCGGAGGCGGCGAGCAGTACTTC
NA	TRBD2	TRBV7-6	TRBJ2-7	CASSLYQSTSGSLEQYF	TGTGCCAGCAGCTTATATCAGTCGACTAGCGGGAGTCTCGAGCAGTACTTC
NA	NA	TRBV7-2	TRBJ2-1	CASRKGQGNEQFF	TGTGCCAGCCGGAAGGGTCAGGGAAATGAGCAGTTCTTC
NA	TRBD2	TRBV19	TRBJ2-1	CASSTGGSEQFF	TGTGCCAGTAGTACGGGGGGTTCTGAGCAGTTCTTC
NA	TRBD1	TRBV27	TRBJ2-7	CASSGQGVYEQYF	TGTGCCAGCTCGGGACAGGGGGTCTACGAGCAGTACTTC
few	TRBD2	TRBV13	TRBJ2-1	CASSLNPVVAGDNEQFF	TGTGCCAGCAGCTTAAACCCCGTGGTAGCGGGGGACAATGAGCAGTTCTTC
NA	NA	TRBV13	TRBJ1-1	CASSLWDMNTEAFF	TGTGCCAGCAGCTTATGGGACATGAACACTGAAGCTTTCTTT
NA	TRBD1	TRBV29-1	TRBJ2-5	CSVEDPQLAAGGTQYF	TGCAGCGTTGAAGATCCCCAACTGGCGGCAGGGGGGACCCAGTACTTC
few	NA	TRBV5-4	TRBJ2-7	CASSSAFGGGEQYF	TGTGCCAGCAGCTCAGCATTTGGGGGCGGCGAGCAGTACTTC
NA	TRBD1	TRBV7-4	TRBJ1-2	CASNFRRGGVYGYTF	TGTGCCAGCAACTTCCGTAGAGGGGGCGTCTATGGCTACACCTTC
NA	TRBD2	TRBV12-5	TRBJ2-3	CASGLVRRGGLVTDTQYF	TGTGCTAGTGGTTTGGTTAGGCGGGGGGGCCTCGTTACAGATACGCAGTATTTT
NA	TRBD1	TRBV6-1	TRBJ2-7	CASSEAPTGGYEQYF	TGTGCCAGCAGTGAAGCGCCAACAGGGGGCTACGAGCAGTACTTC
few	NA	TRBV5-6	TRBJ1-2	CASSSIPGGYGYTF	TGTGCCAGCAGCTCTATCCCTGGAGGCTATGGCTACACCTTC
NA	TRBD2	TRBV5-1	TRBJ2-1	CASSPSGRDEQFF	TGCGCCAGCAGCCCTAGCGGGAGAGACGAGCAGTTCTTC
once	TRBD1	TRBV28	TRBJ1-2	CASTPWDRDNYGYTF	TGTGCCAGCACCCCGTGGGACAGAGATAACTATGGCTACACCTTC
NA	TRBD2	TRBV10-2	TRBJ2-3	CASRALGGASTDTQYF	TGCGCCAGCAGGGCCCTCGGGGGGGCTAGCACAGATACGCAGTATTTT
NA	NA	TRBV29-1	TRBJ1-1	CSVEGRTATEAFF	TGCAGCGTTGAAGGGAGGACAGCCACTGAAGCTTTCTTT
NA	NA	TRBV7-9	TRBJ2-3	CASSLLAPGHGDTQYF	TGTGCCAGCAGCTTATTAGCACCAGGGCATGGAGATACGCAGTATTTT
NA	NA	TRBV7-9	TRBJ2-1	CASSFNPEQFF	TGTGCCAGCAGCTTTAATCCTGAGCAGTTCTTC
once	TRBD2	TRBV7-9	TRBJ2-7	CASSSNTGGLAAHEQYF	TGTGCCAGCAGCTCCAACACCGGGGGACTAGCGGCCCACGAGCAGTACTTC
NA	NA	TRBV19	TRBJ1-1	CASNPARAIYTEAFF	TGTGCCAGTAACCCGGCCAGGGCAATTTACACTGAAGCTTTCTTT
NA	TRBD2	TRBV7-9	TRBJ2-5	CASSQPLGGVKETQYF	TGTGCCAGCAGCCAGCCCCTGGGGGGGGTAAAAGAGACCCAGTACTTC
few	NA	TRBV20-1	TRBJ2-1	CSFSRGNEQFF	TGCAGCTTTTCTCGGGGCAATGAGCAGTTCTTC
NA	NA	TRBV30	TRBJ1-1	CAWEGNTEAFF	TGTGCCTGGGAGGGTAACACTGAAGCTTTCTTT